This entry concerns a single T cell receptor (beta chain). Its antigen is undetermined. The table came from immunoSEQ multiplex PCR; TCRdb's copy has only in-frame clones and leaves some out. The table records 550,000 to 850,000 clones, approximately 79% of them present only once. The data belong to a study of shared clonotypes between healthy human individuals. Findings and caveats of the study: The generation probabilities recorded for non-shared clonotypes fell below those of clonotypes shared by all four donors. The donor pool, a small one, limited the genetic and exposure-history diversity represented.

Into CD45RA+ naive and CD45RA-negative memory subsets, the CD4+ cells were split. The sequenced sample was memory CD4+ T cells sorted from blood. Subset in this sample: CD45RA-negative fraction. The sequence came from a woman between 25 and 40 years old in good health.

The CDR3 DNA reads as TGTGCCACCAGCAGAGTACGAGGGGGCGGCACAGATACGCAGTATTTT. It specifies CATSRVRGGGTDTQYF. The rearrangement joins TRBV15 to TRBJ2-3, with 7 bases identical to TRBD1. J was trimmed by 1 base and V by 1 base; bases with no gene match: 5. Germline CDR1 reads LNHNV; CDR2 reads YYDKDF (reference sequence). The CDR3 covers 16 residues. Full variable domain (remainder filled in from reference TRBV15 and TRBJ2-3): DAMVIQNPRYQVTQFGKPVTLSCSQTLNHNVMYWYQQKSSQAPKLLFHYYDKDFNNEADTPDNFQSRRPNTSFCFLDIRSPGLGDTAMYLCATSRVRGGGTDTQYFGPGTRLTVL.